The sequence of this T cell receptor beta chain was determined in a study of T-cell memory formation after mild COVID-19. V was clipped by 6 bases and J by 3 bases, with 21 bases between them. Germline V CDR1 and CDR2: SGHTA, FQGNSA. This CDR3 comprises 17 residues. TCRdb reprocessed the 5' RACE reads with MiXCR, giving one entry per CDR3 protein. The repertoire consists of just over 350,000 distinct CDR3 sequences, with roughly an eighth occurring once and the leading ten covering 22%. This sequence was found in a man aged 18-30 years who had mild COVID-19 (a few samples of this study predate the infection). Cell type and time point are not known. The sample comprised PBMCs or a T cell subset sorted from them (not recorded which). The rearrangement links TRBV7-2 to TRBJ2-1; D is perhaps TRBD2 (6 bases). The CDR3 spells CASSSAGSGQLYNEQFF. In DNA form, the CDR3 reads TGTGCCAGCAGTTCCGCGGGGAGTGGTCAGCTCTACAATGAGCAGTTCTTC.